These 17 T cell receptor beta chains were sequenced from one sample in a study of identifying expanded T cells in peripheral blood. The data were produced by immunoSEQ multiplex PCR, yet TCRdb's version contains in-frame clones alone and is incomplete. Among around 70,000 clones listed, 85% to 90% were seen once. Sequencing was done on a sample of blood. Receptor source: a person aged 18 to 70 in good health.

V and J are TRBV27 and TRBJ1-6, with TRBD1 as a possible D gene (6 bases). This CDR3 is 18 amino acids long. V gave up 1 base and J gave up 0 bases, with 13 bases separating them. Germline V lookup: CDR1 MNHEY, CDR2 SMNVEV (reference sequence). CDR3 protein: CASSLYRVPGSYNSPLHF. In DNA, the CDR3 is TGTGCCAGCAGTTTATACAGGGTTCCCGGCTCCTATAATTCACCCCTCCACTTT.

The chain couples TRBV5-1 to TRBJ2-6; 8 bases match TRBD1. V was clipped by 1 base and J by 2 bases; unmatched bases: 8. Germline V CDR1 and CDR2: SGHRS, YFSETQ. The CDR3 is 18 residues long. The CDR3 DNA follows: TGCGCCAGCAGCTTGATAGGACAGGGAGACGCTGGGGCCAACGTCCTGACTTTC. This translates into CASSLIGQGDAGANVLTF.

The V gene is TRBV9, the J gene TRBJ2-1; maybe TRBD1 (5 bases). Germline assignment: CDR1 SGDLS and CDR2 YYNGEE. The CDR3 covers 14 residues. Trimming left V 4 bases short and J 6 bases short, with 14 bases between. The CDR3 coding sequence is TGTGCCAGCAGCTCCTCCGGACACCTCAATGAGCAGTTCTTC. Translated, it gives CASSSSGHLNEQFF.

The chain employs TRBV7-8 and TRBJ2-6; D not certain. V was pared by 5 bases and J by 0 bases, with 11 bases between. Looked up from germline, CDR1 is SGHVS and CDR2 is FQNEAQ. This CDR3 spans 16 amino acids. CDR3 sequence (DNA): TGTGCCAGCAGCCGAACGGGCCCCTCTGGGGCCAACGTCCTGACTTTC. It is translated as CASSRTGPSGANVLTF. Full variable domain (remainder filled in from reference TRBV7-8 and TRBJ2-6): GAGVSQSPRYKVAKRGQDVALRCDPISGHVSLFWYQQALGQGPEFLTYFQNEAQLDKSGLPSDRFFAERPEGSVSTLKIQRTQQEDSAVYLCASSRTGPSGANVLTFGAGSRLTVL.

CDR3: CASSTSSSSEQFF. CDR3 in DNA: TGTGCCAGCAGCACGAGCTCCTCGTCAGAGCAGTTCTTC. The chain joins TRBV11-2 to TRBJ2-1; no clear D gene. Trimming shortened V by 5 bases and J by 10 bases, and 15 bases separated the two germline ends. This CDR3 has 13 amino acids. From germline, CDR1 is SGHAT and CDR2 FQNNGV.

The chain links TRBV13 to TRBJ1-2, with TRBD1 matching 7 bases. The junction had 13 bases not matched to a gene; V was cut back by 6 bases and J by 3 bases. The CDR3 is made up of 16 amino acids. Per the germline V gene, CDR1 is PRHDT and CDR2 is FYEKMQ (reference sequence). CDR3 coding DNA: TGTGCCAGCAGTTTGGGACAGATGACTAGGTACTATGGCTACACCTTC. It translates to CASSLGQMTRYYGYTF.

CDR3 residues: CASSYSGGLDEQFF. CDR3 DNA sequence: TGTGCCAGCAGCTATAGCGGGGGTTTGGATGAGCAGTTCTTC. V gene TRBV11-2 combines with J gene TRBJ2-1; 9 positions match TRBD2. Per germline, CDR1 SGHAT and CDR2 FQNNGV. Trimming took 4 bases from V and 8 from J; bases not matched to a gene: 6. The CDR3 is 14 residues long.

This clone was counted only a few times. DNA of the CDR3: TGTGCCAGCAGCTCCGGACAGGGGGCGTACACTGAAGCTTTCTTT. Amino acids: CASSSGQGAYTEAFF. The gene calls are TRBV9 and TRBJ1-1; 11 bases are a match to TRBD1. Germline CDR1 reads SGDLS; CDR2 reads YYNGEE. The CDR3 extends over 15 amino acids. Germline trimming cut 4 bases from V and 3 bases from J; bases unmatched to any gene: 5.

The V call is TRBV12-5, the J call TRBJ2-3; no firm D call. Germline CDR1 LGHNT, CDR2 FRNRAP. Trimming shortened V by 1 base and J by 3 bases, and 14 bases separated the two germline ends. This CDR3 has 16 amino acids. The chain's CDR3 is CASGLGSPTGTDTQYF. The CDR3 DNA reads as TGTGCTAGTGGTTTGGGGTCTCCCACGGGTACAGATACGCAGTATTTT.

The chain uses TRBV4-1 and TRBJ2-7; D is unresolved. Germline CDR1 is MGHRA and CDR2 is YSYEKL. The CDR3 has 17 amino acids. V gave up 0 bases and J gave up 0 bases, with 15 bases separating them. The CDR3, as DNA: TGCGCCAGCAGCCAAGAACCCAGCTCCCCGAGCTCCTACGAGCAGTACTTC. It specifies CASSQEPSSPSSYEQYF.

The chain employs TRBV30 and TRBJ2-7; weak D call: TRBD1 (6 bases). Trimming stripped 3 bases from V and 3 bases from J, with 12 bases between. The V gene's germline CDR1 is GTSNPN and CDR2 SVGIG (reference sequence). The CDR3 runs 13 residues. The CDR3 DNA sequence: TGTGCCTGGAGCCAGGGGCCCCGCTACGAGCAGTACTTC. This gives the protein CAWSQGPRYEQYF.

This rearrangement joins TRBV9 to TRBJ2-3, with TRBD2 identical over 9 bases. The CDR3 has 15 residues. Germline values: CDR1 SGDLS, CDR2 YYNGEE. V lost 4 bases, J lost 2 bases, and 5 bases stayed unmatched. In DNA, the CDR3 is TGTGCCAGCAGCTTTAGCGGGAGCCTCACAGATACGCAGTATTTT. It specifies CASSFSGSLTDTQYF.

The chain recombines TRBV5-5 with TRBJ1-6; D unclear. The CDR3 spans 12 residues. Germline V gene lookup returns CDR1 SGHKS and CDR2 YYEKEE (reference sequence). V gave up 4 bases and J gave up 8 bases, with 7 bases separating them. CDR3 coding DNA: TGTGCCAGCAGCCCTACAGATTCACCCCTCCACTTT. This codes for CASSPTDSPLHF.

The J gene is TRBJ2-3, the V gene TRBV5-1, with 10 bases fitting TRBD2. Germline CDR1 is SGHRS and CDR2 is YFSETQ. V trimming: 3 bases; J trimming: 1 base; junction bases outside the gene matches: 2. CDR3 size: 15 residues. This CDR3 is CASSSLAGGTDTQYF. The CDR3 DNA is TGCGCCAGCAGCTCCCTAGCGGGGGGCACAGATACGCAGTATTTT.

In DNA form, the CDR3 reads TGTGCCATCAGTGAGTCGATGGATTGGAATCAGCATGGCTACACCTTC. Translated, it gives CAISESMDWNQHGYTF. The chain uses TRBV10-3 and TRBJ1-2; D call uncertain. The CDR3 loop spans 16 amino acids. V was trimmed by 0 bases and J by 6 bases, leaving 17 bases between them. Germline CDR1 and CDR2: ENHRY and SYGVKD.

The chain couples TRBV7-2 to TRBJ1-5; a possible D gene is TRBD1 (6 bases). CDR3 length: 14 amino acids. Germline values: CDR1 SGHTA, CDR2 FQGNSA. Trimming stripped 4 bases from V and 5 bases from J, with 12 bases between. CDR3 region: CASSSQGGDQPQHF. The CDR3 nucleotides are TGTGCCAGCAGCTCGCAAGGGGGGGATCAGCCCCAGCATTTT.

V usage is TRBV7-2 and J usage is TRBJ2-3, with D possibly being TRBD2 (5 bases). CDR1 SGHTA and CDR2 FQGNSA come from the germline V gene. Trimming shortened V by 1 base and J by 0 bases, and 17 bases separated the two germline ends. CDR3 length: 18 residues. In nucleotides, the CDR3 is TGTGCCAGCAGCTTAGTATATTTGACGGACTTAAGCACAGATACGCAGTATTTT. Its protein is CASSLVYLTDLSTDTQYF.